This T cell receptor (beta chain) was retrieved from a study of blood T cell repertoires in COVID-19 (dated by TCRdb to between 2020 and 2021). Study-wide context: Collaborator samples came from the United States, Italy and Spain and covered acute and convalescent phases of COVID-19. The dataset comprised deeply sampled blood TCRbeta repertoires from subjects exposed to, actively infected with, or recovered from COVID-19. The samples were drawn from the first 160 participants of the ongoing ImmuneRACE study and from more than 1,000 subjects provided by 6 global collaborators. The material from the prospective study consisted of cDNA or gDNA derived from T cells, B-cell-depleted T cells, or PBMCs. The sample metadata nearly always contained a de-identified subject ID, COVID-19 status, age in years and sex. Where available, HLA class I and class II types were obtained from metadata supplied by the sample provider rather than from assay-based typing. The repertoires were released in a freely available public database intended as a resource for research on the immune response to SARS-CoV-2. Study-wide conclusions, independent of this receptor: The amount of clinical and demographic metadata varied by source and participant and was provided uncurated.

In regard to this clone: Which antigen it targets is not known. Per-nucleotide qualities are absent, and no much larger clonotype sits a single base away.

The CDR1 and CDR2 encoded by the germline V gene are SQVTM and ANQGSEA. The cysteine opens and the phenylalanine closes a CDR3 of 14 amino acids. The DNA shown is the 42-base CDR3, in frame from base 1. Relative to germline, V is missing 4 bases and J is missing 7 bases, with 9 bases of the junction outside any gene match. Each collaborating institution followed its own protocols to collect whole blood in K2EDTA tubes. For TCRbeta analysis, collaborators shipped samples in one of three forms: frozen whole blood, isolated PBMCs, or DNA extracted from either of those sample types. TCRbeta CDR3 regions were amplified from genomic DNA using the immunoSEQ Assay, a bias-controlled multiplex PCR. Per the source publication's procedure: The number of nucleated cells in each sample was estimated by amplification of reference gene primers within the assay. To quantify the absolute abundance of each unique TCRbeta CDR3 rearrangement, sequence reads were collapsed and filtered. For each sample, productive Simpson clonality was calculated as the square root of Simpson's diversity index over productive rearrangements. The table comes from immuneACCESS by way of TCRdb, which keeps in-frame sequences with V and J called. Part of the clones is missing from these tables; in studies checked, under half for an unresolved V gene and the rest for unknown reasons. V, J and clone size reflect that table, while D and trimming were determined from the DNA. The sample includes 250,000 to 350,000 clones, with around nine tenths observed a single time. The ten largest clones add up to 9.5% to 15% of the sample.

This TCR was recovered from a woman aged 55-69 years with acute or convalescent COVID-19. Sequencing input: peripheral blood. This chain is built from TRBV29-1 and TRBJ2-7, and TRBD1 aligns with 11 junction nucleotides. The DNA sequence is TGCAGCGTTGGGGGCGGACAGGGGGCGAGGGAGCAGTACTTC. Translated, it gives CSVGGGQGAREQYF.